The rows below give T cell receptor beta chains drawn from one sample of a study of blood T cell repertoires in COVID-19. Repertoires were generated with immunoSEQ multiplex PCR, while TCRdb's copy carries only in-frame clones and drops some. The table records roughly 120,000 clones, about 90% of them present only once. What was sequenced was peripheral blood. Receptors originate from a woman between 45 and 60 years old with acute or convalescent COVID-19. Both conserved end residues are part of each CDR3. A D gene is named only where the DNA matches it firmly. Rows give clone size only sometimes, using once, few, many, or a class for an expanded clone.

>TRBJ1-5|TRBV2|.|.
TGTGCCACTCGGACAGATAGCAATCAGCCCCAGCATTTT
CATRTDSNQPQHF
>TRBJ1-2|TRBV28|few|.
TGTGCCAGCAGTTTATCGGACAGCAGAGCTAACTATGGCTACACCTTC
CASSLSDSRANYGYTF
>TRBJ2-3|TRBV5-6|.|.
TGTGCCAGCAGCTTTCGACCGGGCAGCGGCATAGATACGCAGTATTTT
CASSFRPGSGIDTQYF
>TRBJ2-3|TRBV7-8|.|.
TGTGCCAGCAGTTACGGGGGGCCTAGCACAGATACGCAGTATTTT
CASSYGGPSTDTQYF
>TRBJ2-2|TRBV28|.|.
TGTGCCAGCAGCTCTTTCGGCGGGGAGCTGTTTTTT
CASSSFGGELFF
>TRBJ1-1|TRBV19|.|TRBD1
TGTGCCAGTAGGAAGGGACAGTTGAACACTGAAGCTTTCTTT
CASRKGQLNTEAFF
>TRBJ2-3|TRBV19|.|TRBD2
TGTGCCAGCCAACACACTGGCGGGAGAATCGGCACAGATACGCAGTATTTT
CASQHTGGRIGTDTQYF
>TRBJ2-1|TRBV24-1|few|.
TGTGCCACCAGTGATTTGTACAAGTCCTACAATGAGCAGTTCTTC
CATSDLYKSYNEQFF
>TRBJ1-1|TRBV19|.|TRBD1
TGTGCCAGTGTTTGGGGGACAGCAAACACTGAAGCTTTCTTT
CASVWGTANTEAFF
>TRBJ2-1|TRBV7-2|.|.
TGTGCCAGCAGCGACCTTGGGGCGCGAGGGGGAAGGGGGAATGAGCAGTTCTTC
CASSDLGARGGRGNEQFF
>TRBJ2-3|TRBV9|.|TRBD2
TGTGCCAGCAGCGTAGGGACTAGCGGGAGCGGTGTTTGGAATACGCAGTATTTT
CASSVGTSGSGVWNTQYF
>TRBJ1-1|TRBV5-4|.|.
TGTGCCAGCAGCCCCGGAGGTCGCACTGAAGCTTTCTTT
CASSPGGRTEAFF
>TRBJ1-5|TRBV15|.|TRBD1
TGTGCCACCAGCAGATCGGGGACAGGGAAGGAAGGTCAGCCCCAGCATTTT
CATSRSGTGKEGQPQHF
>TRBJ1-2|TRBV28|once|TRBD1
TGTGCCAGCAGTTTATTGACAGGGGGCCCTGGGGTCTATGGCTACACCTTC
CASSLLTGGPGVYGYTF
>TRBJ2-5|TRBV6-5|.|.
TGTGCCAGCAGGGACAGCCAAGAGACCCAGTACTTC
CASRDSQETQYF
>TRBJ1-1|TRBV11-2|.|.
TGTGCCAGCAGCTCTTCAGACTCGAACACTGAAGCTTTCTTT
CASSSSDSNTEAFF
>TRBJ1-1|TRBV4-1|.|.
TGCGCCAGCAGCCAAGAGGGTCAGGCCTCCTACACTGAAGCTTTCTTT
CASSQEGQASYTEAFF
>TRBJ2-7|TRBV24-1|.|.
TGTGCCACCAGTGATTTCGCGGACGAGCAGTACTTC
CATSDFADEQYF
>TRBJ2-7|TRBV7-9|.|.
TGTGCCAGCAGCTTAGATGAGCCCTACGAGCAGTACTTC
CASSLDEPYEQYF
>TRBJ2-7|TRBV19|.|TRBD1
TGTGCCAGTAGTATAGGGACAGGGGAGGGCTACGAGCAGTACTTC
CASSIGTGEGYEQYF
>TRBJ1-2|TRBV7-9|.|TRBD1
TGTGCCAGCAGCTACGACAGGGGGGACTATGGCTACACCTTC
CASSYDRGDYGYTF
>TRBJ1-1|TRBV5-1|.|.
TGCGCCAGCAGTTCCCAGGATAAAGCTTTCTTT
CASSSQDKAFF
>TRBJ1-6|TRBV18|once|TRBD1
TGTGCCAGCTCACGGGACAGTCCGGGATCACCCCTCCACTTT
CASSRDSPGSPLHF
>TRBJ1-2|TRBV14|.|.
TGTGCCAGCAGCCAGAAGGGCGACACGCGGGAGGATTTCTTC
CASSQKGDTREDFF
>TRBJ2-1|TRBV10-3|.|.
TGTGCCATCAGCCAGGACTCAGACAATGAGCAGTTCTTC
CAISQDSDNEQFF
>TRBJ2-5|TRBV9|.|TRBD1
TGTGCCAGCAGCGTAGAAGGGGGCCTTAGGGAGACCCAGTACTTC
CASSVEGGLRETQYF
>TRBJ1-2|TRBV3-1/TRBV3-2|.|TRBD1
TGTGCCAGCAGCCCCGCTAGGGGGCAGGGTGGCTACACCTTC
CASSPARGQGGYTF
>TRBJ1-1|TRBV27|few|.
TGTGCCAGCAGTTCAGTGAACACTGAAGCTTTCTTT
CASSSVNTEAFF
>TRBJ2-7|TRBV5-1|.|.
TGCGCCAGCAGCCCTGGGGGGACGCAGAGCTCCTACGAGCAGTACTTC
CASSPGGTQSSYEQYF
>TRBJ1-5|TRBV3-1/TRBV3-2|once|TRBD1
TGTGCCAGCAGCCGCGGGACAGGGGGATCGGAGACGCCCCAGCATTTT
CASSRGTGGSETPQHF
>TRBJ2-1|TRBV10-1|.|TRBD2
TGCGCCAGCAGCGGGGGGGCCTACAATGAGCAGTTCTTC
CASSGGAYNEQFF
>TRBJ2-5|TRBV12-3/TRBV12-4|.|.
TGTGCCAGCACTGGCGGGATGGAAGAGACCCAGTACTTC
CASTGGMEETQYF
>TRBJ1-1|TRBV5-4|.|.
TGTGCCAGCAGCTCCCCCCTCCTGTCCACTGAAGCTTTCTTT
CASSSPLLSTEAFF
>TRBJ2-2|TRBV11-2|few|.
TGTGCCAGCAGCCCCGGGACAACCGGGGAGCTGTTTTTT
CASSPGTTGELFF
>TRBJ1-5|TRBV19|.|.
TGTGCCAGTAGTTCCCGGCAGGGTTATCAGCCCCAGCATTTT
CASSSRQGYQPQHF
>TRBJ2-5|TRBV5-4|.|.
TGTGCCAGCAGCTTGGTCGGGGAAGAGACCCAGTACTTC
CASSLVGEETQYF
>TRBJ1-1|TRBV2|.|.
TGTGCCAGCAGTTTTGAGGTAAACACTGAAGCTTTCTTT
CASSFEVNTEAFF
>TRBJ1-2|TRBV2|.|.
TGTGCCAGTTCAGGATTGACCCTGGTCTATGGCTACACCTTC
CASSGLTLVYGYTF
>TRBJ1-5|TRBV6-1|.|.
TGTGCCAGCAGTGAAAGGGAATCCAGGGACAATCAGCCCCAGCATTTT
CASSERESRDNQPQHF
>TRBJ1-3|TRBV6-5|once|.
TGTGCCAGCACAGGACAGCCTGGAAACACCATATATTTT
CASTGQPGNTIYF
>TRBJ2-2|TRBV7-3|.|.
TGTGCCAGCAGCCACTTAGTATCCGGGGAGCTGTTTTTT
CASSHLVSGELFF
>TRBJ2-3|TRBV3-1/TRBV3-2|.|.
TGTGCCAGCAGCCGGACTCAATCTAGCACAGATACGCAGTATTTT
CASSRTQSSTDTQYF
>TRBJ2-2|TRBV5-8|once|.
TGTGCCAGCAGCTTCGGGACTTCTCGCACCGGGGAGCTGTTTTTT
CASSFGTSRTGELFF
>TRBJ2-5|TRBV9|.|.
TGTGCCAGCAGTTTCATCCCCCAAGAGACCCAGTACTTC
CASSFIPQETQYF